This TCR beta chain came from a study of T-cell memory formation after mild COVID-19. The study, taken as a whole, reports: Clones contracting over day 15 to 85 were CD4/CD8 balanced, with later expanders leaning CD4+.

Using its own MiXCR run on the 5' RACE reads, TCRdb lists one record per CDR3 protein. The sample records roughly 310,000 distinct CDR3 sequences, more than 15% being singletons. CDR1 and CDR2 (germline): SQVTM, ANQGSEA. The J segment lost 11 bases and the V segment lost 0 bases, leaving 11 bases of the junction unmatched. The CDR3 loop spans 16 amino acids. Regarding this clonotype: Its target is unknown.

The sample taken for sequencing was PBMCs or a T cell subset sorted from them (not recorded which). The V call is TRBV29-1, the J call TRBJ1-6; 9 positions agree with TRBD1. The sequence derives from a man aged 18-30 years who had mild COVID-19 (a few samples of this study predate the infection). Cell type and time point are not known. For the CDR3, the DNA is TGCAGCGTTGAAGATCCGGGACAGGGAGGCGGACCACCCCTCCACTTT. This gives the protein CSVEDPGQGGGPPLHF.